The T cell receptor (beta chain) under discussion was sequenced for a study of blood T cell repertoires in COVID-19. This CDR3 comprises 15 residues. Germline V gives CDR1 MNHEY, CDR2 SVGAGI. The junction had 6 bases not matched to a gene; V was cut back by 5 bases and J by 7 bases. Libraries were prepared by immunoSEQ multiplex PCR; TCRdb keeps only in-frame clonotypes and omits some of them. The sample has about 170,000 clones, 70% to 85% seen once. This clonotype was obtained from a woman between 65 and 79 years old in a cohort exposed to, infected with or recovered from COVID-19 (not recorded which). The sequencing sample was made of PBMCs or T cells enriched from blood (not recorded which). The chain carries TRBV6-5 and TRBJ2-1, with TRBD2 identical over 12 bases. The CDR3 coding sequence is TGTGCCAGCAGTCCCGCTAGCGGGAGGGGGAATGAGCAGTTCTTC. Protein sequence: CASSPASGRGNEQFF.